This entry features one T cell receptor (beta chain) sequence. The antigen remains undetermined. This sample stems from a study of response to subunit inactivated influenza vaccine. Findings and limits, study-wide: Seasonal influenza vaccination, on each occasion, was suggested by the authors to recruit few new T cells.

TCRdb passed the RT-PCR reads through MiXCR, listing each CDR3 protein once. This sample has around 250,000 distinct CDR3 sequences; 12% occur once, and the top ten carry 7.5% to 10%. This clonotype was obtained from a man aged 50 to 60 who received an inactivated influenza vaccine. Sequences were derived from non-naive T cells sorted from PBMCs, sampled less than 15 days before vaccination.

CDR3 sequence (DNA): TGTGCCAGCAGCCAAGTCCGGATACAGAGCTCCTACAATGAGCAGTTCTTC. Its translation: CASSQVRIQSSYNEQFF. The genes are TRBV4-2 and TRBJ2-1; D is ambiguous. The germline V gene has CDR1 LGHNA and CDR2 YNFKEQ. Between the trimmed V and J ends, which lost 1 base and 0 bases, there was a span of 13 bases. The CDR3 contains 17 residues.